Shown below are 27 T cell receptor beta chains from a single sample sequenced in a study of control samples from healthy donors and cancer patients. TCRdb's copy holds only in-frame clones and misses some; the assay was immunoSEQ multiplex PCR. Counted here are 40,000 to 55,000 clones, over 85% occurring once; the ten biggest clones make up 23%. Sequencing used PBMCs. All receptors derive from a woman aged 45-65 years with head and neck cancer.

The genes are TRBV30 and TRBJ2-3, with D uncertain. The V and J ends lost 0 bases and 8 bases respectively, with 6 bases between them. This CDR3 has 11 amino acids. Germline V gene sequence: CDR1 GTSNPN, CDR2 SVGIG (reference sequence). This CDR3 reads CAWSVTGTQYF. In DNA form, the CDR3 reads TGTGCCTGGAGTGTAACTGGTACGCAGTATTTT.

CDR3 DNA sequence: TGTGCCAGCAGCTTAGAGTCCGGGCGGAAGAGCTCCTACGAGCAGTACTTC. Translated, it gives CASSLESGRKSSYEQYF. The chain is built from TRBV7-2 and TRBJ2-7, with D unclear. The CDR3 spans 17 residues. V lost 1 base and J 0 bases, leaving 16 bases between the germline ends. The V gene's germline CDR1 is SGHTA and CDR2 FQGNSA.

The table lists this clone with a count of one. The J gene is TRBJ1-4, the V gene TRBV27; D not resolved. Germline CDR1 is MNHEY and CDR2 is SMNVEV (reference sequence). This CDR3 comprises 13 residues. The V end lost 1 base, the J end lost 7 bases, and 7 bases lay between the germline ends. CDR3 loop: CASSLLGSEKLFF. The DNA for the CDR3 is TGTGCCAGCAGTTTATTGGGGAGTGAAAAACTGTTTTTT.

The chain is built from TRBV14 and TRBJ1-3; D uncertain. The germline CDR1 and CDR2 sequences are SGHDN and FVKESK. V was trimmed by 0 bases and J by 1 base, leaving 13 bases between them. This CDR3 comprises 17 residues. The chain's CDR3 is CASSQDLMRLSGNTIYF. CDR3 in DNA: TGTGCCAGCAGCCAAGATTTGATGCGGCTTTCTGGAAACACCATATATTTT.

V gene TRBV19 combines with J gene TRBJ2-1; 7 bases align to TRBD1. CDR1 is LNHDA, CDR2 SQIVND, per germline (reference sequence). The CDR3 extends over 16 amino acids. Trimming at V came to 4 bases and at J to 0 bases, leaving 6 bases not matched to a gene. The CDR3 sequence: CASSRGQLSSYNEQFF. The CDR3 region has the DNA TGTGCCAGTAGTAGGGGACAGCTTAGCTCCTACAATGAGCAGTTCTTC.

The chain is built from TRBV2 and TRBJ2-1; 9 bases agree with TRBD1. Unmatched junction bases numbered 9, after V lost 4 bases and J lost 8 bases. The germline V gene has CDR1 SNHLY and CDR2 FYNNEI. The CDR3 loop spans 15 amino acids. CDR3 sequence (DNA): TGTGCCAGCAGTGGCGGGACAGGGAACTCTGATGAGCAGTTCTTC. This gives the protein CASSGGTGNSDEQFF.

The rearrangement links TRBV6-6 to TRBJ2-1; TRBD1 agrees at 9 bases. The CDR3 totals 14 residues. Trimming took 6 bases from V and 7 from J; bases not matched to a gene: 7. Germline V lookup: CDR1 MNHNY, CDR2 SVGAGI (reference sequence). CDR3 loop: CASRPTGGENEQFF. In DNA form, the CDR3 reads TGTGCCAGCAGGCCGACAGGGGGGGAGAATGAGCAGTTCTTC.

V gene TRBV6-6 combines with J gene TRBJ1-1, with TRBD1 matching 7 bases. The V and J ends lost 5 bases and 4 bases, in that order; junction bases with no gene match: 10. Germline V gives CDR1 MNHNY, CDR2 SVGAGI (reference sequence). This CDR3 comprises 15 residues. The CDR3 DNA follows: TGTGCCAGCAGTGGGCTCCAGGGGGTGTCCACTGAAGCTTTCTTT. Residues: CASSGLQGVSTEAFF.

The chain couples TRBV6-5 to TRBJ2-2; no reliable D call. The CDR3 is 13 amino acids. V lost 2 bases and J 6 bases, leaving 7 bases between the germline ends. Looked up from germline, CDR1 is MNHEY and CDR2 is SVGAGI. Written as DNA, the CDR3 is TGTGCCAGCAGTTACCAGGATGCCGGGGAGCTGTTTTTT. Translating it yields CASSYQDAGELFF.

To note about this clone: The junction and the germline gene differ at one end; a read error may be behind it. The CDR3 DNA reads as TGTGCGAGCATGGGCTCACAGGGCTACACTGAAGCTTTCTTT. Protein: CASMGSQGYTEAFF. The chain employs TRBV27 and TRBJ1-1; tentatively, D is TRBD1 (6 bases). The CDR3 loop spans 14 amino acids. CDR1 is MNHEY, CDR2 SMNVEV, per germline (reference sequence).

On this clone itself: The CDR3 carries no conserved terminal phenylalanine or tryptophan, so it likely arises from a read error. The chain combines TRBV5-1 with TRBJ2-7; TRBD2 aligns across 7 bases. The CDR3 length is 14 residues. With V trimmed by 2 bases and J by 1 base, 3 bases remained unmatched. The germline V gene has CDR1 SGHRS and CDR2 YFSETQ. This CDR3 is CASSFLAESYEQYL. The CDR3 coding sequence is TGCGCCAGCAGCTTCCTAGCGGAATCCTACGAGCAGTACCTC.

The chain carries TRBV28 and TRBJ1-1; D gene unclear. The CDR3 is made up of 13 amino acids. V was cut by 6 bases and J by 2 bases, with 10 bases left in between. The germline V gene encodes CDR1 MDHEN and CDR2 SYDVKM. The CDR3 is CASSPGGNTEAFF. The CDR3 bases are TGTGCCAGCAGCCCCGGAGGAAACACTGAAGCTTTCTTT. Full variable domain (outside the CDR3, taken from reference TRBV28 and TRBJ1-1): DVKVTQSSRYLVKRTGEKVFLECVQDMDHENMFWYRQDPGLGLRLIYFSYDVKMKEKGDIPEGYSVSREKKERFSLILESASTNQTSMYLCASSPGGNTEAFFGQGTRLTVV.

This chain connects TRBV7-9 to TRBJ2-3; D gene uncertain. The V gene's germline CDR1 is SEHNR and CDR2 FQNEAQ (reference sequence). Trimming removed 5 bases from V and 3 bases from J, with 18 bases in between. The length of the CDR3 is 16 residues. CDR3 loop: CASSPALWAQTDTQYF. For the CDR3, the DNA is TGTGCCAGCAGCCCGGCTCTGTGGGCTCAAACAGATACGCAGTATTTT. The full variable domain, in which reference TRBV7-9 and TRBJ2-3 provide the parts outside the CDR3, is DTGVSQNPRHKITKRGQNVTFRCDPISEHNRLYWYRQTLGQGPEFLTYFQNEAQLEKSRLLSDRFSAERPKGSFSTLEIQRTEQGDSAMYLCASSPALWAQTDTQYFGPGTRLTVL.

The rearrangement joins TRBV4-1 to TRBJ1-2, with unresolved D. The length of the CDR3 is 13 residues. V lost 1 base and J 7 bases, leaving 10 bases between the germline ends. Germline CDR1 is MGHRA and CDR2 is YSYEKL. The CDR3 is CASSQVGGGGYTF. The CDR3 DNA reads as TGCGCCAGCAGCCAAGTGGGCGGAGGTGGCTACACCTTC.

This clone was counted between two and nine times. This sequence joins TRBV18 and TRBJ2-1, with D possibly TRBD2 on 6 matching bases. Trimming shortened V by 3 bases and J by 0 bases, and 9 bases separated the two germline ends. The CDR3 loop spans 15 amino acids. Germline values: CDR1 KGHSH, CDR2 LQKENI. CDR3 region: CASSPKGLSYNEQFF. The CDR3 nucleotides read TGTGCCAGCTCACCGAAGGGACTCTCCTACAATGAGCAGTTCTTC.

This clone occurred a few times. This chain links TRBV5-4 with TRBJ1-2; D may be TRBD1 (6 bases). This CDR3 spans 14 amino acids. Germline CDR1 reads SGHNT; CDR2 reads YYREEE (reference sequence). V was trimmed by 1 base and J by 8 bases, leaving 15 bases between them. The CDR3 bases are TGTGCCAGCAGCTTGAAGCAGGGGTATGACGGCTACACCTTC. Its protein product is CASSLKQGYDGYTF.

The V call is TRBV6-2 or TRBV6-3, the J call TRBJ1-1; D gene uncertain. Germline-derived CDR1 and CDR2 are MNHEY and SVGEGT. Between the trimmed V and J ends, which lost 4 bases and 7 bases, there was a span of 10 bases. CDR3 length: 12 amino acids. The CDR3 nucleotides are TGTGCCAGCAGTTGGTCAGCCGTTGAAGCTTTCTTT. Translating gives CASSWSAVEAFF.

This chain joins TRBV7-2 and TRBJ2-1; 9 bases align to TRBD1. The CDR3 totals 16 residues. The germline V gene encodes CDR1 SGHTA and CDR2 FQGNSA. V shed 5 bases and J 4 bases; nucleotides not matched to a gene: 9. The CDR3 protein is CASSRQPGQGYNEQFF. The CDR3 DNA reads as TGTGCCAGCAGCCGCCAACCGGGACAGGGATACAATGAGCAGTTCTTC.

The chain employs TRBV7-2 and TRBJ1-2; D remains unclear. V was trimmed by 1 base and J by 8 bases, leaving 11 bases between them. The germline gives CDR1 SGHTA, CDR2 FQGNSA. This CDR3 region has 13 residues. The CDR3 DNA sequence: TGTGCCAGCAGCTTAGAAAGAGGGATCGGCTACACCTTC. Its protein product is CASSLERGIGYTF.

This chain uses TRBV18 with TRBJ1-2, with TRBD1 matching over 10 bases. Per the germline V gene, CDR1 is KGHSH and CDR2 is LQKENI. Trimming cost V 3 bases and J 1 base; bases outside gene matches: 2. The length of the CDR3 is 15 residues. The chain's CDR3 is CASSPTGGFNYGYTF. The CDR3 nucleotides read TGTGCCAGCTCACCGACAGGGGGCTTTAACTATGGCTACACCTTC.

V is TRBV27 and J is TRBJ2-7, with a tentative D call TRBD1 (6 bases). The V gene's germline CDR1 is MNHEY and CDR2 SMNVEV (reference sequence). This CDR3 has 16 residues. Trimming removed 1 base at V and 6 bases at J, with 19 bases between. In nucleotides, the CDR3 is TGTGCCAGCAGTTTATGGGGAGCGATAGGGACAAGCGAGCAGTACTTC. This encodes CASSLWGAIGTSEQYF.

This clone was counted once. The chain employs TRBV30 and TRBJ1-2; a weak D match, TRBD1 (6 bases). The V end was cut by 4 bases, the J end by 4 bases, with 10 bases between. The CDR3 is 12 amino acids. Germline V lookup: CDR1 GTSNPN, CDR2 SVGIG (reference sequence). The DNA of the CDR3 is TGTGCCTGGATACAGGGAGTCTATGGCTACACCTTC. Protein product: CAWIQGVYGYTF.

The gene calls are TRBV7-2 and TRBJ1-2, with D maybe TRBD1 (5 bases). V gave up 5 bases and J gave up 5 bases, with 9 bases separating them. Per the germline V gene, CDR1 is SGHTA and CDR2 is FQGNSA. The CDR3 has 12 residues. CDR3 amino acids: CASSLEGYGYTF. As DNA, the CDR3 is TGTGCCAGCAGCCTGGAGGGGTATGGCTACACCTTC.

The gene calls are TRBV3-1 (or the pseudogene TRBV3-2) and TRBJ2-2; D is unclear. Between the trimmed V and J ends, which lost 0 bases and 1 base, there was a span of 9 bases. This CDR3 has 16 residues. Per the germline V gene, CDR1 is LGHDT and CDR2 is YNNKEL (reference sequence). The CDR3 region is CASSQEVRLNTGELFF. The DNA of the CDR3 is TGTGCCAGCAGCCAAGAAGTCAGGCTGAACACCGGGGAGCTGTTTTTT.

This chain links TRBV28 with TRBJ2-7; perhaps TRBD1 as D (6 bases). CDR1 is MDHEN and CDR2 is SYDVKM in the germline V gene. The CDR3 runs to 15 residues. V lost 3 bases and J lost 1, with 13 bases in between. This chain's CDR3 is CASSFGLQGSYEQYF. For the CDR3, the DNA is TGTGCCAGCAGTTTCGGCCTACAGGGTTCCTACGAGCAGTACTTC. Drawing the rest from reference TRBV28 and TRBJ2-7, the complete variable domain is DVKVTQSSRYLVKRTGEKVFLECVQDMDHENMFWYRQDPGLGLRLIYFSYDVKMKEKGDIPEGYSVSREKKERFSLILESASTNQTSMYLCASSFGLQGSYEQYFGPGTRLTVT.

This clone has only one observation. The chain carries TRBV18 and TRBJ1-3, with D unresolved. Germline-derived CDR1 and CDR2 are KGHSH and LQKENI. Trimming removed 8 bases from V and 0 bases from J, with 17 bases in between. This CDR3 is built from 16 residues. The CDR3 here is CASLPARVYSGNTIYF. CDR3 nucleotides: TGTGCCAGCCTTCCCGCTAGGGTCTACTCTGGAAACACCATATATTTT.

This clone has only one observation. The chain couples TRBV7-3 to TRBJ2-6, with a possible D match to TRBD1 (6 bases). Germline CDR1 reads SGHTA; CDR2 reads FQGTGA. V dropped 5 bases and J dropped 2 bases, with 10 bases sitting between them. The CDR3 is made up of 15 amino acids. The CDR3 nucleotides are TGTGCCAGCAGCCCCCGGACAGCTGGGGCCAACGTCCTGACTTTC. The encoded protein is CASSPRTAGANVLTF.